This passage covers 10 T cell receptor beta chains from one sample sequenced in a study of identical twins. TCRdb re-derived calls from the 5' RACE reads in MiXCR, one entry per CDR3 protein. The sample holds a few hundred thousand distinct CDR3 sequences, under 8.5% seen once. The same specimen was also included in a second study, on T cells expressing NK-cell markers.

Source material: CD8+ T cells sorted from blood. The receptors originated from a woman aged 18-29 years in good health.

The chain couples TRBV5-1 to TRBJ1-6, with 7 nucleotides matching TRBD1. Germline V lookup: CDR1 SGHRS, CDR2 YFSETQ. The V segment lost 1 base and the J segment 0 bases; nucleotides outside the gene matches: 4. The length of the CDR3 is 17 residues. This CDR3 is CASSLTGQSSYNSPLHF. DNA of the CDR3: TGCGCCAGCAGCTTGACGGGACAGAGCTCCTATAATTCACCCCTCCACTTT. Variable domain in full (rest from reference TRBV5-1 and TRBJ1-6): KAGVTQTPRYLIKTRGQQVTLSCSPISGHRSVSWYQQTPGQGLQFLFEYFSETQRNKGNFPGRFSGRQFSNSRSEMNVSTLELGDSALYLCASSLTGQSSYNSPLHFGNGTRLTVT.

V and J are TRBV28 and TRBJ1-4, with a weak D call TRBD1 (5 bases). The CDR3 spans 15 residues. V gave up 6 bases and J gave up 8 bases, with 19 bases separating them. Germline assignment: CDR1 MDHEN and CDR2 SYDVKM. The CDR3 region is CASSIRGLEGEKLFF. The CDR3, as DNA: TGTGCCAGCAGCATAAGGGGACTCGAGGGGGAAAAACTGTTTTTT.

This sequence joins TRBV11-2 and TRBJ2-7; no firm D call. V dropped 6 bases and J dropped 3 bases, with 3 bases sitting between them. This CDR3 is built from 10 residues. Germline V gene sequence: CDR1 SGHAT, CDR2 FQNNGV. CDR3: CASSHYEQYF. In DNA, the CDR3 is TGTGCCAGCAGTCACTACGAGCAGTACTTC.

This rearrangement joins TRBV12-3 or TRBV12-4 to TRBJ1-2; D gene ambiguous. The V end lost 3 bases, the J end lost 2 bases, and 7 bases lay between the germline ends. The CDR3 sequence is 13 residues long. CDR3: CASSFPENYGYTF. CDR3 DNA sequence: TGTGCCAGCAGTTTCCCGGAGAACTATGGCTACACCTTC.

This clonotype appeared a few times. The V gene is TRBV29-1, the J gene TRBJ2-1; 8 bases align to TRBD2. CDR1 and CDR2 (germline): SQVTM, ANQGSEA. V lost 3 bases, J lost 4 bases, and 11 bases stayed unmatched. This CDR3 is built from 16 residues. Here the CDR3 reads CSVDPSLAGTYNEQFF. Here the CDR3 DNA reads TGCAGCGTTGACCCATCTTTAGCGGGAACTTACAATGAGCAGTTCTTC.

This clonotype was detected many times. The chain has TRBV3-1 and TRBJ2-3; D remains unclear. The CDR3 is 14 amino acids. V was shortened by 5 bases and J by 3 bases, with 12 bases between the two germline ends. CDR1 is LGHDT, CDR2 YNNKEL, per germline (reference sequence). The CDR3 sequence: CASSGEIETDTQYF. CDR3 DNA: TGTGCCAGCAGCGGTGAGATAGAAACAGATACGCAGTATTTT.

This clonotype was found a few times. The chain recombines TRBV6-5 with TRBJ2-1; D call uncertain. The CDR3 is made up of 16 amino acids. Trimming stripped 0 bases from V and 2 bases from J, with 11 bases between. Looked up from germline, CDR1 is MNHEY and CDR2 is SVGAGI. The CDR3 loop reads CASSYSSRRAYNEQFF. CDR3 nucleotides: TGTGCCAGCAGTTACTCCTCCCGCCGGGCCTACAATGAGCAGTTCTTC.

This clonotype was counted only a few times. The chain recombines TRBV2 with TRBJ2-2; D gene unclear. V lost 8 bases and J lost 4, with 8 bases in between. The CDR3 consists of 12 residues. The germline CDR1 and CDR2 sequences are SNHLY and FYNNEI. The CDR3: CASPVGTGELFF. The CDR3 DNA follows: TGTGCCAGCCCGGTAGGCACCGGGGAGCTGTTTTTT.

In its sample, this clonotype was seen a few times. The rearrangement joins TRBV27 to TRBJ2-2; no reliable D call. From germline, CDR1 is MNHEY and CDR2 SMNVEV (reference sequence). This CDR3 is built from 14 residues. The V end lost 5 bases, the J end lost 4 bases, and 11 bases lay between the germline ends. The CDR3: CASSPMALTGELFF. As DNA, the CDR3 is TGTGCCAGCAGTCCAATGGCGCTCACCGGGGAGCTGTTTTTT.

This CDR3 is CSARSREGPPADTQYF. DNA of the CDR3: TGCAGTGCTAGATCCCGGGAGGGCCCGCCGGCAGATACGCAGTATTTT. The rearrangement links TRBV20-1 to TRBJ2-3, with 8 bases aligning to TRBD2. Germline V gives CDR1 DFQATT, CDR2 SNEGSKA (reference sequence). The CDR3 length is 16 residues. J lost 4 bases, V lost 2 bases, and 11 bases had no gene match.